This TCR beta chain emerged from a study of blood T cell repertoires in COVID-19. Study in general: Donors in the United States, Italy and Spain gave samples during acute or convalescent COVID-19. The analysed material was cDNA or gDNA that came from T cells, B-cell-depleted T cells, or PBMCs.

Under the authors' procedure: Reference gene primer amplification in the assay estimated nucleated cell counts. Method: immunoSEQ multiplex PCR; TCRdb's copy keeps in-frame clones and lacks some. The DNA gave D and trimming, while V, J and clone size come from that table. Among tens of thousands of clones listed, over 70% were seen once. The source of this sequence is a human donor in a cohort sampled during active COVID-19. The sequenced sample was peripheral blood.

The CDR3 region has the DNA TGTGCCAGCAACCTGGGGGGGACAGGGGACTATGGCTACACCTTC. It is translated as CASNLGGTGDYGYTF. This rearrangement joins TRBV5-6 to TRBJ1-2; 10 bases align to TRBD1. Trimming took 6 bases from V and 3 from J; bases not matched to a gene: 8. Germline CDR1 reads SGHDT; CDR2 reads YYEEEE. The CDR3 covers 15 residues.